The T cell receptor (beta chain) described here comes from a study of circulating CD8 cells and anti-PD-1 response in melanoma. TCR libraries were prepared from approximately 15 ng of total RNA with the QIAseq Immune Repertoire TCR panel. A single record per CDR3 protein comes from TCRdb applying MiXCR to the reads. The table includes about 1,000 distinct CDR3 sequences, 9.7% detected once. Sorting of live CD3+CD8+TCRalphabeta+ cells by PD-1 and/or TIGIT gave four subsets. This clonotype is termed large. Its matching antigen is unknown. The CDR3 has 14 amino acids. The germline CDR1 and CDR2 sequences are LNHDA and SQIVND (reference sequence). Trimming took off 3 bases at V and 1 base at J, with 8 bases between the two ends. Study observations and caveats: Only baseline and M1 samples entered the published repertoire comparisons.

This rearrangement joins TRBV19 to TRBJ2-3, with TRBD2 as a possible D gene (5 bases). The receptor was derived from a human donor with melanoma. The sequenced sample was CD8+ T cells from PBMCs, obtained at baseline or after one month of anti-PD-1 therapy (not recorded which). DNA for the CDR3: TGTGCCAGTAGTATGGAGGCGGGCACAGATACGCAGTATTTT. Translation gives CASSMEAGTDTQYF.